This TCR beta chain was profiled in a study of blood T cell repertoires in COVID-19. Study information: The United States, Italy and Spain provided the acute and convalescent COVID-19 samples. In each case, the material was cDNA or gDNA derived from T cells, B-cell-depleted T cells, or PBMCs.

Original processing notes: Scientists estimated how many nucleated cells there were by amplifying reference gene primers. Some clones are missing from TCRdb's copy, which holds only in-frame ones; the method was immunoSEQ multiplex PCR. V, J and clone size are taken as reported in that table, and D and trimming were inferred from the DNA itself. The data show about 110,000 clones, with 75% to 90% seen just once and roughly 7% held by the top ten. CDR1 and CDR2 from the germline V gene are MNHEY and SVGAGI. This CDR3 spans 15 amino acids. The J segment lost 2 bases and the V segment lost 2 bases, leaving 4 bases of the junction unmatched.

The rearrangement joins TRBV6-5 to TRBJ1-2; 8 positions agree with TRBD1. Sequencing used peripheral blood. This receptor was identified in a woman in her forties or fifties with acute or convalescent COVID-19. CDR3 loop: CASSYTWTGNYGYTF. CDR3 DNA: TGTGCCAGCAGTTACACTTGGACAGGGAACTATGGCTACACCTTC.